This TCR beta chain is drawn from a study of regulatory T cells in long-lasting Graves disease. Concerning this clonotype itself: Just one base apart from a much larger clone, this may be a read error.

Time point meaning: newly diagnosed GD, antithyroid drugs for less than 3 months. Generation of the TCR library employed RNA extracted from PBMCs. CDR1 is MNHGY, CDR2 SVAAGI, per germline. Trimming shortened V by 3 bases and J by 8 bases, and 11 bases separated the two germline ends. The CDR3 extends over 14 amino acids. Building of the TCR beta libraries involved iRepertoire HTBI primers and Arm-PCR of CDR3 regions. TCRdb re-analysed the multiplex PCR reads in MiXCR, keeping a single row per CDR3 protein. The table has 250,000 to 300,000 distinct CDR3 sequences, under 20% seen once. The data were also submitted as part of a second study, on T cells in Graves' hyperthyroidism and ophthalmopathy.

The rearrangement uses TRBV6-9 and TRBJ1-6; D remains ambiguous. The starting material was peripheral blood mononuclear cells (PBMCs), obtained at new diagnosis, from a patient treated with antithyroid drugs. The clonotype comes from a woman in her twenties or thirties with Graves disease. CDR3 bases: TGTGCCAGCAGTTACCTGGCAAGGGATTCACCCCTCCACTTT. Translating gives CASSYLARDSPLHF.